This TCR beta chain was identified in a study of immune characteristics of hereditary and idiopathic chronic pancreatitis. Profiled with immunoSEQ multiplex PCR; TCRdb holds only in-frame clones, not every one. The table shows some 5,600 clones, with roughly 73% occurring only once. As regards this clone: Antigen: not known.

Whole-study findings and limits: Gene families like TRBV10, TRBV19, TRBV23 and TRBV5 were used differently between subtypes. Productive TCR rearrangement counts correlated positively with chronic pancreatitis severity scores.

The pancreas tissue came from patients undergoing total pancreatectomy with islet autotransplantation. The CDR3 covers 13 residues. Germline CDR1 is MNHEY and CDR2 is SVGAGI. V was clipped by 2 bases and J by 5 bases; unmatched bases: 3. The sequenced material came from pancreas tissue with hereditary chronic pancreatitis. V usage is TRBV6-5 and J usage is TRBJ2-7; 7 bases are a match to TRBD1. The sequence came from a human donor with chronic pancreatitis. The CDR3 spells CASSYDRGHEQYV. The CDR3 region has the DNA TGTGCCAGCAGTTACGATAGGGGGCACGAGCAGTACGTC.